These 7 T cell receptor beta chains share one sample of origin, sequenced in a study of graft-versus-host responses after intestinal transplantation. Sequencing used immunoSEQ multiplex PCR; TCRdb keeps in-frame clones, though not all of them. Here the sample spans about 10,000 clones, 80% to 95% being singletons. The specimen comprised PBMCs, sampled roughly six weeks after intestinal transplantation. The receptors stem from a human patient who received an intestinal transplant, so some T cells may come from the graft donor.

The CDR3, as DNA: TGTGCCAGCAGTGCCACCCCTTCTTCGGGGGAGACCCAGTACTTC. The encoded protein is CASSATPSSGETQYF. The chain employs TRBV25-1 and TRBJ2-5, with D perhaps matching TRBD2 (5 bases). V was pared by 4 bases and J by 5 bases, with 17 bases between. The CDR3 consists of 15 residues. Germline CDR1 MGHDK, CDR2 SYGVNS.

This clone appeared a single time. V gene TRBV27 combines with J gene TRBJ2-6, with TRBD1 identical over 8 bases. The CDR3 consists of 16 residues. After removal of 0 bases from V and 7 bases from J, the junction contained 5 bases not matched to a gene. From germline, CDR1 is MNHEY and CDR2 SMNVEV (reference sequence). The CDR3 region has the DNA TGTGCCAGCAGTTTATCGGACAGGGCCAGTGCCAACGTCCTGACTTTC. Its translation: CASSLSDRASANVLTF.

This chain joins TRBV15 and TRBJ1-6, with a weak D call TRBD1 (6 bases). This CDR3 contains 16 residues. V was cut by 1 base and J by 3 bases, with 10 bases left in between. Germline V gene lookup returns CDR1 LNHNV and CDR2 YYDKDF (reference sequence). CDR3 DNA: TGTGCCACCAGCAGAGGGTCAGGGGTCTATAATTCACCCCTCCACTTT. Protein sequence: CATSRGSGVYNSPLHF.

This sequence joins TRBV6-4 and TRBJ2-3; 10 bases fit TRBD1. CDR1 is MRHNA, CDR2 SNTAGT, per germline. CDR3 length equals 14 residues. The trim removed 2 bases at V and 4 bases at J, leaving 0 bases unmatched. CDR3 region: CASSDGQGADTQYF. The CDR3 coding sequence is TGTGCCAGCAGTGACGGACAGGGGGCAGATACGCAGTATTTT.

V usage is TRBV20-1 and J usage is TRBJ1-1; the D is unclear. V was pared by 1 base and J by 6 bases, with 3 bases between. The germline V gene encodes CDR1 DFQATT and CDR2 SNEGSKA (reference sequence). The CDR3 covers 10 residues. The CDR3 loop is CSARAPEAFF. The CDR3 bases are TGCAGTGCTAGAGCTCCTGAAGCTTTCTTT.

J is TRBJ2-2 and V is TRBV6-1, with a tentative D call TRBD1 (5 bases). CDR3 length: 13 residues. V was cut by 6 bases and J by 3 bases, with 8 bases left in between. Looked up from germline, CDR1 is MNHNS and CDR2 is SASEGT. The CDR3 DNA follows: TGTGCCAGCAGAGGGGTATACACCGGGGAGCTGTTTTTT. It codes for CASRGVYTGELFF.

V and J are TRBV7-8 and TRBJ2-1; possible D gene TRBD1, 6 bases. V lost 5 bases and J 9 bases, leaving 14 bases between the germline ends. The CDR3 totals 13 residues. Per germline, CDR1 SGHVS and CDR2 FQNEAQ. The CDR3 bases are TGTGCCAGCAGCCCAGGACAGACCCCTGAGCAGTTCTTC. It yields the protein CASSPGQTPEQFF.